This passage covers 9 T cell receptor beta chains from one sample sequenced in a study of CD8+ T cells in alopecia areata. Specified treatment: oral pan-JAK inhibitor, 5-10 mg twice daily. It was cDNA, reverse transcribed from extracted RNA, that served as the sequencing template. Sequenced by immunoSEQ multiplex PCR; TCRdb stores in-frame clones only, minus some. The top ten clones hold 10% to 14% of a sample with about 180,000 clones, 53% of them seen once. This sample comprised CD8+ T cells sorted from blood, obtained at week 24, from a patient treated with tofacitinib. The receptors originated from a human donor with alopecia areata.

The chain combines TRBV27 with TRBJ1-5; D unresolved. V shed 3 bases and J shed 0 bases, with 9 bases lying between them. Germline CDR1 MNHEY, CDR2 SMNVEV (reference sequence). This CDR3 comprises 15 residues. Written as DNA, the CDR3 is TGTGCCAGCAGTTTGAAAGGAGATAGCAATCAGCCCCAGCATTTT. It translates to CASSLKGDSNQPQHF.

This clone turned up a few times. This chain connects TRBV4-3 to TRBJ1-2; D not certain. Trimming shortened V by 0 bases and J by 1 base, and 9 bases separated the two germline ends. The CDR3 runs to 15 residues. In germline, CDR1 is LGHNA, CDR2 YSLEER. The CDR3 DNA is TGCGCCAGCAGCCAAGATTGGCGCAGTAACTATGGCTACACCTTC. Translating gives CASSQDWRSNYGYTF.

The chain carries TRBV11-2 and TRBJ1-2; weak D call: TRBD1 (6 bases). The CDR3 is 14 amino acids. The germline V gene has CDR1 SGHAT and CDR2 FQNNGV. With 3 bases removed from V and 4 bases from J, the gap between germline ends came to 12 bases. Here the CDR3 DNA reads TGTGCCAGCAGCTTCGGGGGGCCGTCCTATGGCTACACCTTC. Encoded protein: CASSFGGPSYGYTF.

As to this clone: One junction end does not reproduce the germline sequence, and a read error may be involved. J is TRBJ1-2 and V is TRBV4-1; 9 bases map to TRBD1. Germline lookup yields CDR1 MGHRA and CDR2 YSYEKL. CDR3 size: 14 residues. In nucleotides, the CDR3 is TGCGCCAACAGCCAAGGACAGGGGAACTATGGCTACACCTTC. Encoded protein: CANSQGQGNYGYTF.

The chain recombines TRBV5-1 with TRBJ2-1; D is unclear. V lost 2 bases and J lost 0, with 15 bases in between. Germline V gene lookup returns CDR1 SGHRS and CDR2 YFSETQ. CDR3 length: 17 residues. The CDR3 reads CASSLAEVEPSYNEQFF. The DNA of the CDR3 is TGCGCCAGCAGCTTAGCCGAGGTAGAACCCTCCTACAATGAGCAGTTCTTC.

A word on this clone: Additional DNA sequences in this sample encode the identical CDR3. This sequence joins TRBV29-1 and TRBJ1-1; 9 bases are shared with TRBD1. Germline values: CDR1 SQVTM, CDR2 ANQGSEA. CDR3 size: 13 residues. Losses at the gene ends were 4 bases for V and 2 bases for J; bases not matched to a gene: 2. CDR3 residues: CSVGGQGNTEAFF. The CDR3 DNA is TGCAGCGTTGGGGGACAGGGAAACACTGAAGCTTTCTTT.

This clone appeared a few times. The rearrangement links TRBV29-1 to TRBJ2-7; 9 nucleotides agree with TRBD1. The ends lost 5 bases at V and 2 bases at J; junction bases unmatched: 4. The length of the CDR3 is 13 residues. CDR1 SQVTM and CDR2 ANQGSEA come from the germline V gene. CDR3 region: CSVTGTGTYEQYF. For the CDR3, the DNA is TGCAGCGTTACCGGGACAGGGACCTACGAGCAGTACTTC.

This rearrangement joins TRBV30 to TRBJ1-1, with TRBD1 matching 9 bases. CDR3 length: 15 amino acids. Germline CDR1 and CDR2: GTSNPN and SVGIG (reference sequence). J lost 5 bases, V lost 3 bases, and 10 bases had no gene match. The CDR3: CAWSPDRGSRTEAFF. As DNA, the CDR3 is TGTGCCTGGAGCCCGGACAGGGGCAGTAGGACTGAAGCTTTCTTT.

The chain uses TRBV6-5 and TRBJ2-1, with D perhaps TRBD1 (6 bases). The CDR3 extends over 14 amino acids. Per the germline V gene, CDR1 is MNHEY and CDR2 is SVGAGI. Trimming shortened V by 2 bases and J by 6 bases, and 11 bases separated the two germline ends. The CDR3 loop reads CASSYAGASNEQFF. CDR3 nucleotide sequence: TGTGCCAGCAGTTACGCAGGGGCGAGCAATGAGCAGTTCTTC.